Below are 5 T cell receptor beta chains sequenced from a single sample in a study of blood T cells in healthy people across ages. For the second PCR, which ran for about 7 to 11 cycles, a sample-barcoded 5' primer and a J-beta primer mix were used. TCRdb independently ran MiXCR on the 5' RACE reads; one entry per CDR3 protein. The sample has 550,000 to 650,000 distinct CDR3 sequences; about 28% are singletons. A further study also used this sample, focusing on T cells of mothers and their children.

The specimen was blood. These receptors were collected from a boy aged 2-9 years in good health.

V and J are TRBV11-2 and TRBJ2-5; 9 bases are shared with TRBD2. The J call may be wrong; the DNA end is better matched by TRBJ2-1. CDR3 length: 16 amino acids. The germline gives CDR1 SGHAT, CDR2 FQNNGV. CDR3 in DNA: TGTGCCAGCAGCCCCTCGGCGGGAGGGATCTACAATGAGCAGTTCTTC. It is translated as CASSPSAGGIYNEQFF.

The chain recombines TRBV12-3 or TRBV12-4 with TRBJ2-5; D perhaps matches TRBD1 (6 bases). The CDR3 runs 17 residues. With 9 bases removed from V and 1 base from J, the gap between germline ends came to 24 bases. CDR3 loop: CASRAPLGRGFQETQYF. DNA for the CDR3: TGTGCCAGTAGGGCCCCCCTGGGCAGGGGTTTCCAAGAGACCCAGTACTTC.

This clonotype was observed once. Its ends do not fully match the called genes, so a read error is possible. The chain uses TRBV19 and TRBJ2-7; D remains unclear. CDR1 LNHDA and CDR2 SQIVND come from the germline V gene (reference sequence). This CDR3 region has 14 residues. The CDR3 is CASSIRSPTYEQCF. CDR3 nucleotide sequence: TGTGCCAGTAGTATCCGCAGTCCTACCTACGAGCAGTGCTTC.

This chain connects TRBV9 to TRBJ2-3; D is possibly TRBD1 or TRBD2 (5 bases each). CDR1 is SGDLS, CDR2 YYNGEE, per germline. V was clipped by 0 bases and J by 7 bases, with 12 bases between them. CDR3 length: 14 residues. In nucleotides, the CDR3 is TGTGCCAGCAGCGTAGGAGGGGTCGGTAATACGCAGTATTTT. Its translation: CASSVGGVGNTQYF.

This chain links TRBV7-2 with TRBJ2-3, with 8 positions matching TRBD1. Germline V gene sequence: CDR1 SGHTA, CDR2 FQGNSA. The CDR3 runs to 15 residues. Germline trimming cut 5 bases from V and 5 bases from J; bases unmatched to any gene: 9. CDR3 nucleotide sequence: TGTGCCAGCAGCCCCCAGGGGGCGATGGGAGATACGCAGTATTTT. Its translation: CASSPQGAMGDTQYF.